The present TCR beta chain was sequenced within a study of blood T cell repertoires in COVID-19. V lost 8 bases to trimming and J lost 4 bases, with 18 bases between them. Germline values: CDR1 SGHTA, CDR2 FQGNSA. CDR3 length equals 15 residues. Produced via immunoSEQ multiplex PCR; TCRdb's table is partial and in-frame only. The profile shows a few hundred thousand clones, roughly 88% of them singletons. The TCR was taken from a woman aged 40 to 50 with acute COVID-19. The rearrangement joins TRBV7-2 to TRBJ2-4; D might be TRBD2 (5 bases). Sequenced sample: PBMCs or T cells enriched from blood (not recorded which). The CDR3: CASRGDLAGKNIQYF. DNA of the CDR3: TGTGCCAGCCGGGGAGATTTAGCCGGAAAAAACATTCAGTACTTC.